These 17 T cell receptor beta chains were all obtained from the same sample, sequenced in a study of CD8+ T cells in alopecia areata. Isolated RNA was reverse transcribed into cDNA used as the sequencing template. TCRdb keeps only in-frame clones here, not all; method: immunoSEQ multiplex PCR. The data contain about 270,000 clones, roughly 63% of them singletons. Described treatment: oral pan-JAK inhibitor, 5-10 mg twice daily. Sample: CD4+ T cells sorted from blood, taken around week 53, from a patient treated with tofacitinib. The receptors originated from a human donor with alopecia areata.

The rearrangement uses TRBV6-5 and TRBJ1-5; no firm D call. Germline CDR1 and CDR2: MNHEY and SVGAGI. The CDR3 has 12 amino acids. The V end was cut by 6 bases, the J end by 2 bases, with 5 bases between. CDR3 sequence (DNA): TGTGCCAGCAGGGATGGCAATCAGCCCCAGCATTTT. Its translation: CASRDGNQPQHF.

The gene calls are TRBV27 and TRBJ2-5; TRBD2 agrees at 8 bases. Germline V lookup: CDR1 MNHEY, CDR2 SMNVEV (reference sequence). J lost 2 bases, V lost 4 bases, and 9 bases had no gene match. This CDR3 spans 16 amino acids. This CDR3 is CASSYDPGREQETQYF. In nucleotides, the CDR3 is TGTGCCAGCAGTTATGACCCCGGGAGGGAGCAAGAGACCCAGTACTTC.

Remarks on this clone: An end of the junction does not agree with germline; a read error may underlie this. This sequence joins TRBV7-7 and TRBJ2-7; 8 bases align to TRBD1. The CDR3 has 14 residues. In germline, CDR1 is SSHAT, CDR2 FNYEAQ (reference sequence). The CDR3 DNA is TGTGCTAGCAGCCCCCGGACAGGGCCCTACGAGCAGTACTTC. This translates into CASSPRTGPYEQYF.

This chain joins TRBV29-1 and TRBJ2-5; TRBD1 agrees at 8 bases. V shed 7 bases, J shed 5 bases, and the junction held 9 bases outside the gene matches. CDR1 and CDR2 (germline): SQVTM, ANQGSEA. The CDR3 is 13 residues long. The CDR3 loop is CSAGQGREETQYF. The CDR3 DNA sequence: TGCAGCGCCGGACAGGGTCGGGAGGAGACCCAGTACTTC.

The chain employs TRBV6-5 and TRBJ1-6; no clear D. The germline V and J ends were trimmed by 0 bases and 7 bases, with 4 bases remaining between them. CDR1 MNHEY and CDR2 SVGAGI come from the germline V gene. The CDR3 is made up of 13 amino acids. The CDR3, as DNA: TGTGCCAGCAGTTACTCGAGGAATTCACCCCTCCACTTT. Translated, it gives CASSYSRNSPLHF.

The CDR3 reads CSVEKGDIQTQYF. For the CDR3, the DNA is TGCAGCGTTGAGAAGGGTGACATTCAGACCCAGTACTTC. V gene TRBV29-1 combines with J gene TRBJ2-5; D remains ambiguous. The CDR3 loop spans 13 amino acids. Trimming took 3 bases from V and 6 from J, leaving 14 bases between them. CDR1 SQVTM and CDR2 ANQGSEA come from the germline V gene.

For the CDR3, the DNA is TGCGCCAGCAGGCCCCAGGAGCGGAACTACGAGCAGTACTTC. The encoded protein is CASRPQERNYEQYF. The V and J genes are TRBV5-1 and TRBJ2-7; possibly TRBD2 for D (5 bases). V dropped 5 bases and J dropped 3 bases, with 15 bases sitting between them. From germline, CDR1 is SGHRS and CDR2 YFSETQ. The CDR3 sequence is 14 residues long.

In this sample, this clone turned up a few times. CDR3 nucleotide sequence: TGTGCCAGCAGTTTATCGCCAGGGAGGCCCGGGGAGCTGTTTTTT. Encoded protein: CASSLSPGRPGELFF. J is TRBJ2-2 and V is TRBV27; TRBD2 might be the D (6 bases). V gave up 0 bases and J gave up 6 bases, with 11 bases separating them. Germline V gives CDR1 MNHEY, CDR2 SMNVEV (reference sequence). The CDR3 is made up of 15 amino acids.

In this sample, this clone turned up once. The chain employs TRBV5-1 and TRBJ2-4; no reliable D call. Germline V gene lookup returns CDR1 SGHRS and CDR2 YFSETQ. Trimming removed 0 bases from V and 0 bases from J, with 13 bases in between. This CDR3 region has 17 residues. The CDR3 DNA sequence: TGCGCCAGCAGCTTGGATCCTGGTGGGGAAGCCAAAAACATTCAGTACTTC. This gives the protein CASSLDPGGEAKNIQYF.

As DNA, the CDR3 is TGTGCCTGGAGTGTAGGCTCTAATTCACCCCTCCACTTT. Its translation is CAWSVGSNSPLHF. The chain couples TRBV30 to TRBJ1-6, with D unclear. Germline CDR1 and CDR2: GTSNPN and SVGIG (reference sequence). Deletions cut 0 bases from V and 6 bases from J, with 6 bases between. The CDR3 is 13 amino acids.

The rearrangement uses TRBV7-3 and TRBJ2-1; D may be TRBD2 (6 bases). V gave up 4 bases and J gave up 8 bases, with 18 bases separating them. The CDR3 runs to 15 residues. Per germline, CDR1 SGHTA and CDR2 FQGTGA. CDR3 sequence (DNA): TGTGCCAGCAGCTATACGGGACTCTCTCAGGATGAGCAGTTCTTC. Its translation is CASSYTGLSQDEQFF.

The rearrangement uses TRBV6-5 and TRBJ1-2, with no clear D. The CDR3 loop spans 14 amino acids. The germline V gene encodes CDR1 MNHEY and CDR2 SVGAGI. V lost 2 bases to trimming and J lost 7 bases, with 14 bases between them. This CDR3 reads CASSYPDGLGGYTF. The CDR3 bases are TGTGCCAGCAGTTACCCTGACGGTTTGGGTGGCTACACCTTC.

This chain links TRBV15 with TRBJ2-5; D remains ambiguous. The CDR3 loop spans 11 amino acids. Germline V gives CDR1 LNHNV, CDR2 YYDKDF (reference sequence). Trimming removed 8 bases from V and 3 bases from J, with 7 bases in between. The CDR3 sequence is CATSLEETQYF. Written as DNA, the CDR3 is TGTGCCACCTCCCTGGAAGAGACCCAGTACTTC.

Concerning this clone itself: At the DNA level, this CDR3 is encoded by other sequences in the same sample as well. V and J are TRBV29-1 and TRBJ2-5; 8 positions agree with TRBD2. J gave up 5 bases and V 2 bases, and 4 bases lay outside the gene matches. The CDR3 is 13 amino acids. Germline values: CDR1 SQVTM, CDR2 ANQGSEA. The CDR3 loop is CSVEMGLGETQYF. The CDR3 DNA sequence: TGCAGCGTTGAAATGGGACTAGGGGAGACCCAGTACTTC.

This clone came up once. The junction departs from germline at one end; a sequencing error may be responsible. This chain connects TRBV5-4 to TRBJ1-2; tentative D call: TRBD1 (5 bases). Germline V gene sequence: CDR1 SGHNT, CDR2 YYREEE (reference sequence). This CDR3 has 14 residues. The CDR3 loop is CASSQETANYGYTF. CDR3 DNA: TGCGCCAGCAGCCAAGAGACAGCGAACTATGGCTACACCTTC.

The CDR3 loop reads CASSSQSTDTQYF. CDR3 nucleotide sequence: TGTGCCAGCAGCAGCCAGAGCACAGATACGCAGTATTTT. The chain recombines TRBV6-1 with TRBJ2-3; D not resolved. Looked up from germline, CDR1 is MNHNS and CDR2 is SASEGT. The V and J ends lost 6 bases and 0 bases respectively, with 7 bases between them. The CDR3 spans 13 residues.

This clone was recorded a few times. CDR3 bases: TGCAGCGTTGTATGGCATACTCGGACCGGGGAGCTGTTTTTT. Its translation: CSVVWHTRTGELFF. V is TRBV29-1 and J is TRBJ2-2; D uncertain. This CDR3 region has 14 residues. The germline CDR1 and CDR2 sequences are SQVTM and ANQGSEA. Between the trimmed V and J ends, which lost 4 bases and 5 bases, there was a span of 14 bases.